This T cell receptor (beta chain) originates from a study of spatial heterogeneity in lung cancer. Study-wide results and caveats: Mutation counts in tumors were tracked by counts of expanded intratumoral alpha and beta TCRs.

The study tagged each TCR cDNA molecule with a unique molecular identifier. TCRdb used MiXCR to reprocess the 5' RACE reads, holding one entry per CDR3 protein. The data show 13,000 or so distinct CDR3 sequences, around 6% seen once. The time point: sample taken at primary tumor resection. About 73 TRACERx patients with early, untreated non-small cell lung cancer donated samples. Trimming pared 1 base from V and 0 bases from J, leaving 13 bases between. The CDR3 totals 16 residues. CDR1 DFQATT and CDR2 SNEGSKA come from the germline V gene (reference sequence). This clonotype was recorded many times. Its cognate antigen is unknown.

Here the sequenced sample was lung tumor tissue, taken at surgery. The origin of this receptor is a female donor with early-stage non-small cell lung cancer. The rearrangement uses TRBV20-1 and TRBJ2-1; perhaps TRBD2 as D (6 bases). The chain's CDR3 is CSARVPGGSSYNEQFF. CDR3 nucleotides: TGCAGTGCTAGAGTCCCCGGGGGAAGCTCCTACAATGAGCAGTTCTTC.